This T cell receptor beta chain was captured by sequencing in a study of T cell responses to AZD1222 COVID-19 vaccine. With 3 bases removed from V and 7 bases from J, the gap between germline ends came to 10 bases. The CDR3 is made up of 13 amino acids. Germline CDR1 SGHAT, CDR2 FQNNGV. Measured with immunoSEQ multiplex PCR; TCRdb has only the in-frame clones, and not every one. The sample yields around 99,000 clones, roughly 90% seen once. The clonotype comes from an adult who received the AZD1222 COVID-19 vaccine. This specimen consisted of peripheral blood, obtained 28 days after the second AZD1222 dose. The V and J genes are TRBV11-2 and TRBJ2-1, with D hard to call. The CDR3 DNA reads as TGTGCCAGCAGCTTCGGTGTGGATAATGAGCAGTTCTTC. Its translation: CASSFGVDNEQFF.